This T cell receptor beta chain is from a study of cytomegalovirus exposure and HLA in healthy donors (TCRdb year 2017). General notes on the study: An earlier analysis of roughly 570 of the donors reported 276 Gb of sequence data and about 120 million unique TCR beta sequences obtained from roughly 170 million T cells. The study combined high-throughput TCR immunosequencing, statistical association of individual TCRs with disease status, and machine learning to predict cytomegalovirus infection status. Of the 350 to 400 genotyped donors, approximately 83% fell in the genetic ancestry cluster associated with self-reported Caucasian donors. Among about 410 genotyped donors of the cohort, an average of roughly 230,000 unique TCR beta nucleotide sequences was sequenced per donor, of which roughly 18% were non-productive. Roughly 5 DR-DQ haplotypes were handled as single units for association and clustering because linkage in the cohort was strong. Typing coverage varied by locus: roughly 629-640 donors for A, B, C, DRB1 and DQB1; approximately 500 for DQA1; approximately 610 for DPA1; more than 450 for DPB1. A later genetic analysis used genome-wide SNP genotypes for about three fifths of the 666 donors, treating that subset as a discovery cohort. An early release that covered around 590 HLA-typed donors contained about 300 gigabases of sequencing data and tens of millions of unique TCR sequences. In addition to the first cohort of 650 to 800 subjects, a separate validation cohort of 120 different subjects was used. In a later analysis, previously published TCR beta repertoires from 670 or so donors were re-analyzed and high-resolution HLA genotyping was added so that TCR occurrence patterns could be studied. HLA typing covered class I and class II loci at four-digit resolution. Donor age, sex, ethnicity and CMV serostatus were collected together with the repertoire data. The aim of the study was to test whether cataloging public T cell receptors could identify signatures of past pathogen exposure. The study profiled the T cell repertoires of under 700 subjects by immunosequencing and related them to cytomegalovirus serostatus. Rather than drawing on any new phenotypic data, the later analysis identified candidate immune exposures from TCR beta sequences and the way those sequences occurred across donors. In an earlier analysis of 500 to 650 of the donors, high-throughput TCR beta sequencing was used to judge whether each TCR beta V gene segment behaved as functional or pseudogenic. Every discovery cohort repertoire had been produced on one sequencing platform.

The cohort consisted of approximately 670 healthy bone marrow donors. All cohort members were sampled while nominally healthy, although unrecorded immune exposures were likely present. The donor was CMV seropositive and belonged to the group of over 250 seropositive cohort members. A peripheral blood sample was provided by each donor, and peripheral blood mononuclear cells were used for TCR beta sequencing. Genomic DNA extraction from the blood cell samples was performed with the Qiagen DNeasy Blood Extraction Kit. Library prep was done by the immunoSEQ multiplex PCR assay. The multiplex PCR relied on a mix of 60 forward primers for TCR Vbeta segments and 13 reverse primers for TCR Jbeta segments. Amplification of the CDR3 region of rearranged TCR beta genes was performed with a multiplex PCR assay on genomic DNA. The amplified TCR beta libraries were sequenced on the Illumina HiSeq System as 87-base-pair reads. From the authors' description of their analysis: Across the 600 to 700 repertoires, a later analysis counted tens of millions of unique TCR beta chains, roughly 11 million of which were shared by at least two donors. A nearest-neighbor algorithm error-corrected the raw reads and collapsed the reads into unique sequences, merging closely related sequences to remove PCR and sequencing errors. V, D and J gene segments were assigned by aligning CDR3 sequences to IMGT reference sequences. Each retained sequence needed at least a six-nucleotide match to both a V gene segment and a J gene segment. A rearrangement counted as productive if the CDR3 had no stop codons and remained in frame with V and J, and every other rearrangement counted as non-productive. CDR3 was defined according to IMGT convention as the region running from the second conserved V-encoded cysteine to the conserved J-encoded phenylalanine. In an earlier analysis of around 640 of the donors, sequences lacking an unambiguous match to a single V gene segment were excluded. In an earlier analysis of 587 of the donors, V segments were called functional above 56.7% productive rearrangements and were called segregating when the between-donor standard deviation exceeded 5%. A statistical classification framework was developed to diagnose cytomegalovirus status using the catalog of TCR beta chain sequences. In a later analysis, V and J genes were assigned by comparing TCR nucleotide sequences against IMGT/GENE-DB human TR gene sequences. In a later analysis, CDR3 sequences and most-parsimonious VDJ recombination scenarios were assigned using the TCRdist pipeline. A later analysis defined each TCR beta chain by its CDR3 amino acid sequence plus V-gene family, and excluded reads lacking a unique V-gene family. In a later analysis, 450 to 600 highly shared, low-generation-probability nucleotide sequences were removed to address suspected cross-contamination and a sequencing artifact. In a later analysis, a clonal expansion index was calculated for each public chain from normalized within-repertoire ranks of inferred template counts. A later analysis computed generation probabilities with a VDJ recombination model fitted to out-of-frame rearrangements, and checked the results against IGoR. Hypergeometric tests were used in a later analysis to score TCR-TCR, TCR-HLA and TCR-CMV co-occurrence, with a repertoire-size bias correction applied to the TCR pairs. To estimate false discovery rates, a later analysis permuted the HLA or CMV assignments 20 times. A later analysis grouped co-occurring TCRs with DBSCAN, adding TCRdist sequence similarity when clustering within HLA-allele-positive subsets. Repertoires with fewer than 30,000 or more than 120,000 public chains were left out of co-occurrence clustering, as were four to six repertoires with anomalous nucleotide sharing. Drawn from immuneACCESS, this table holds only the in-frame rearrangements with V and J called that TCRdb kept. Clones are partly lost; checked studies trace under half to an unresolved V gene and leave the rest unexplained. V and J calls and clone size are those listed in that table; D and trimming were worked out from the DNA. This sample is represented by around 190,000 clones; about 80% of them were singletons. 4.4% of the sample rests with the top ten.

Regarding this clone: The target of this receptor is not known. No base qualities exist here, and no much larger clone lies one base off it.

The CDR3 goes from the cysteine to the phenylalanine over 15 residues. Left in the record is the CDR3 DNA by itself, 45 bases read in frame from the first base. For this chain, trimming is 6 bases at the V end and 4 bases at the J end, and the number of junction bases without a gene match is 9. Reading the germline V gene (reference sequence) gives CDR1 LNHDA and CDR2 SQIVND. What the study reported, not specific to this receptor: The earlier analysis of 587 of the donors excluded over 15 rarely observed V segments, including chromosome 9 orphons, because counts were too low. A few of the identified cytomegalovirus-associated TCR beta chains were confirmed in vitro to be specific for cytomegalovirus antigens. HLA typing was unavailable for some donors at each locus, so association tests used only the typed subset. A further reported finding was that TCR beta sequences accurately predicted the HLA-A and HLA-B alleles for most subjects in the first cohort. A later analysis associated about 17,000 TCR beta sequences with specific HLA alleles at a false discovery rate of 0.05. The sequencing pipeline was judged likely to have produced a cluster of highly shared sequence variants as a technical artifact. Correlated functional status among segregating V segments might be attributable to linkage disequilibrium, but an unknown experimental factor could not be ruled out. Compared with equally common non-associated chains, HLA-associated TCR beta chains in a later analysis were more clonally expanded and had lower generation probabilities. Compared with the roughly 700-donor mean, donors in an Asian-associated ancestry cluster had fewer N-insertions in productive TCRs, according to a later genetic analysis. A later analysis found that TCR association rates varied across HLA loci, with DRB1 alleles showing the most associated TCRs and HLA-C alleles the fewest. An earlier analysis of roughly 570 of the donors showed that most TCR beta V segments appeared in productive rearrangements either about 87% or about 30% of the time, which broadly matched IMGT annotations. The presence/absence analyses assumed that sequencing depth was roughly uniform across donors, and that assumption may not be true. In both the original and validation cohorts, the classifier was reported to diagnose cytomegalovirus status with high specificity and sensitivity. In a later analysis, most CMV-associated TCR beta chains were found to appear HLA-restricted, with HLA associations seemingly driven largely by CMV exposure. An association between a missense DCLRE1C variant and V-gene and J-gene trimming of TCR beta chains was found in a later genetic analysis and replicated in an independent cohort. It was suggested by the authors that the approach could potentially be generalized to other disease states and immunological phenotypes. When HLA alleles, especially DR and DQ, strongly co-occurred, TCR associations were difficult to assign to individual alleles. Only TCR beta chains were sequenced in this cohort, and the absence of alpha or paired-chain data limited detectable features. Most TCR sequences were observed very rarely across donors, whereas some public TCRs were present in many individuals. According to a later analysis, parvovirus B19, influenza, CMV and Epstein-Barr virus appeared linked to several top co-occurrence clusters. Immune exposure information for the cohort was limited to CMV serostatus. The study listed 150 to 200 TCR beta chains as associated with cytomegalovirus. Because the 87-base-pair reads could not distinguish some IMGT-functional V segments, including TRBV6-2 and TRBV6-3, those segments were excluded.

The sequencing sample was made of PBMCs. The sequence derives from a woman aged 30 to 39 in good health and CMV-seropositive. The rearranged segments are TRBV19 and TRBJ2-5, with 9 central nucleotides matching TRBD1. The CDR3 has the sequence CASSLLGQGRETQYF. The DNA sequence reads TGTGCCAGTAGCCTGCTGGGACAGGGTCGAGAGACCCAGTACTTC.